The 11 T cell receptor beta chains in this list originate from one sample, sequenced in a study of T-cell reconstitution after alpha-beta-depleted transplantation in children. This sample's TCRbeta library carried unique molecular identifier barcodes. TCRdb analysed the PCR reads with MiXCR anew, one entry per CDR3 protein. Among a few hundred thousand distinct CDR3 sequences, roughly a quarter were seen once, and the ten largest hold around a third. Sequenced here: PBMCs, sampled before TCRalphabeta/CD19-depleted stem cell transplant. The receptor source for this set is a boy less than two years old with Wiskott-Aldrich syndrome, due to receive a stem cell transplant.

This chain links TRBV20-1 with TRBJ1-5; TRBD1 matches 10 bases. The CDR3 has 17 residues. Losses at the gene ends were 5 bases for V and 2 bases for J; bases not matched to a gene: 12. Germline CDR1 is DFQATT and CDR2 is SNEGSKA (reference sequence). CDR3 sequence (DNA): TGCAGTGCTCTCACCGGGACAGGGGAATTACGCAATCAGCCCCAGCATTTT. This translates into CSALTGTGELRNQPQHF.

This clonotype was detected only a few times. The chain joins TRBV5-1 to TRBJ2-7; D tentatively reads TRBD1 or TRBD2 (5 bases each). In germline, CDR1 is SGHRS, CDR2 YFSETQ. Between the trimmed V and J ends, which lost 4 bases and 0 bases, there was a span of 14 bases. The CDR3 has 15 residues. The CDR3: CASSTGTPTSYEQYF. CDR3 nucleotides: TGCGCCAGCAGCACCGGGACGCCTACCTCCTACGAGCAGTACTTC.

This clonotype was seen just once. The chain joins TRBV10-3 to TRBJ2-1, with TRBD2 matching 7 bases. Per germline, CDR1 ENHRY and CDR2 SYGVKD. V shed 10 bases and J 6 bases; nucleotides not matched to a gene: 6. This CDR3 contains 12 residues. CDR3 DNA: TGTGCCACGCGGGAGTTGAGCAATGAGCAGTTCTTC. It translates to CATRELSNEQFF.

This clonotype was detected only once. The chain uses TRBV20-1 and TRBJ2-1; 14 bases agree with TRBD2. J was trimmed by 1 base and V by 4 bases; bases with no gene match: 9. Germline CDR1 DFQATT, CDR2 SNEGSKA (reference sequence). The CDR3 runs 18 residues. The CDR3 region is CSATGLAGVVKSYNEQFF. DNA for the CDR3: TGCAGTGCTACGGGACTAGCGGGAGTGGTTAAGTCCTACAATGAGCAGTTCTTC.

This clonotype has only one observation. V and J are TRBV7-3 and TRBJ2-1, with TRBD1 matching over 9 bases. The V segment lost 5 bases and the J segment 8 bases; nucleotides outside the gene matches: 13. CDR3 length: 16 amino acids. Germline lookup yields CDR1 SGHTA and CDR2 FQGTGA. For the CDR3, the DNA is TGTGCCAGCAGCGAGACAACCGGGACAGGGCGCGATGAGCAGTTCTTC. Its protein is CASSETTGTGRDEQFF.

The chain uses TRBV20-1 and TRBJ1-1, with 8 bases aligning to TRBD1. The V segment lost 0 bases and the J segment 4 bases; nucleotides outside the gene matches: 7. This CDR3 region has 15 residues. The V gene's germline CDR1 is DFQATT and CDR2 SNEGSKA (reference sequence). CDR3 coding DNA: TGCAGTGCTAGAGAGGCCAGGGGGCCCGGCACTGAAGCTTTCTTT. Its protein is CSAREARGPGTEAFF.

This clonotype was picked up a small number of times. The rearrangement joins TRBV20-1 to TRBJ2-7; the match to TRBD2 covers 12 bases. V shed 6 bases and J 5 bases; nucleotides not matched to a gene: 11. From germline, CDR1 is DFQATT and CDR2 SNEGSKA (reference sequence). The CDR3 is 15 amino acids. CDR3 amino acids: CSAQTSGSQRNEQYF. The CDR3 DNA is TGCAGTGCGCAGACTAGCGGGAGTCAGAGAAACGAGCAGTACTTC.

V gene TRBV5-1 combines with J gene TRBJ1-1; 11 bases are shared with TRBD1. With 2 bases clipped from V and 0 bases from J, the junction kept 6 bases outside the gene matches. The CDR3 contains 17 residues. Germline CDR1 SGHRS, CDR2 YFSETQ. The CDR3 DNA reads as TGCGCCAGCAGCTTAGGGACAGGGGGAGCTATGAACACTGAAGCTTTCTTT. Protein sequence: CASSLGTGGAMNTEAFF.

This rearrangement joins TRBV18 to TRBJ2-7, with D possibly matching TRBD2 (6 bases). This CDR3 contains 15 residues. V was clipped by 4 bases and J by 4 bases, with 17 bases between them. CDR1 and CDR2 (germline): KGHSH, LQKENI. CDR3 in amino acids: CASSHRIADTYEQYF. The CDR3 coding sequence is TGTGCCAGCTCACACAGAATAGCGGATACTTACGAGCAGTACTTC.

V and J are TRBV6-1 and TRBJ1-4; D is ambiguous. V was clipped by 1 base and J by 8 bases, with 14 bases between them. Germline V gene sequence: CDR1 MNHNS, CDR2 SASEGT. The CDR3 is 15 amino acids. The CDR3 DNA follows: TGTGCCAGCAGTGAAGATGACGGGGTATGGGAAAAACTGTTTTTT. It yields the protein CASSEDDGVWEKLFF.

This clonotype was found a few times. Written as DNA, the CDR3 is TGCGCCAGCAGCATCACGGGAGGGCCGGAAGAGACCCAGTACTTC. Protein sequence: CASSITGGPEETQYF. The chain recombines TRBV5-1 with TRBJ2-5; 8 nucleotides match TRBD2. Looked up from germline, CDR1 is SGHRS and CDR2 is YFSETQ. With 4 bases clipped from V and 3 bases from J, the junction kept 8 bases outside the gene matches. The CDR3 has 15 residues.